The table lists the clone carrying this T cell receptor beta chain with many counts. This sample is part of a study of identical twins. Germline V lookup: CDR1 LGHNA, CDR2 YNFKEQ. This CDR3 comprises 17 residues. After removal of 4 bases from V and 3 bases from J, the junction contained 12 bases not matched to a gene. TCRdb used MiXCR to reprocess the 5' RACE reads, holding one entry per CDR3 protein. The top ten hold approximately 2% of the sample, which has hundreds of thousands of distinct CDR3 sequences, roughly 6% seen once. The TCR comes from a man between 18 and 35 years old in good health. The sample comprised naive T cells sorted from blood. The V call is TRBV4-2, the J call TRBJ2-1; TRBD2 aligns across 7 bases. The DNA for the CDR3 is TGTGCCAGCAGCCCACAACAGGCGGGGAGGGGCTACAATGAGCAGTTCTTC. It is translated as CASSPQQAGRGYNEQFF.